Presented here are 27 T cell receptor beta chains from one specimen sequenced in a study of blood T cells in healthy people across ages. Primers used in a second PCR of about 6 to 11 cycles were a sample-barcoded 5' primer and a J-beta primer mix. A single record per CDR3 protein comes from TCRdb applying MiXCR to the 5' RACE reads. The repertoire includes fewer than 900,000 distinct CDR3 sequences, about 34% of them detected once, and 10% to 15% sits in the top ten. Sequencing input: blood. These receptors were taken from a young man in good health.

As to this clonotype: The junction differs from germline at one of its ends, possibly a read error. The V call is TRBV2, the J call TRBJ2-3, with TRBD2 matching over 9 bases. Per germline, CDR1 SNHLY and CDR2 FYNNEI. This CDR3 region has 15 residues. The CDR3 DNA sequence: TGTGCCAGTACGAGGGGGCGGGGGGGCACAGATGCGCAGTATTTT. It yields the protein CASTRGRGGTDAQYF.

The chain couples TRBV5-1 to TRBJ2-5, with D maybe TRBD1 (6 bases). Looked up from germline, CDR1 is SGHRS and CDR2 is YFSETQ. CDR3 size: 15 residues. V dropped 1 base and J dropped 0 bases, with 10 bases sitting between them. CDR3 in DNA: TGCGCCAGCAGCTTGCGCAGGGGTGACCAAGAGACCCAGTACTTC. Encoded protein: CASSLRRGDQETQYF. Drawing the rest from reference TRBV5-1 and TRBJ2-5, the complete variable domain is KAGVTQTPRYLIKTRGQQVTLSCSPISGHRSVSWYQQTPGQGLQFLFEYFSETQRNKGNFPGRFSGRQFSNSRSEMNVSTLELGDSALYLCASSLRRGDQETQYFGPGTRLLVL.

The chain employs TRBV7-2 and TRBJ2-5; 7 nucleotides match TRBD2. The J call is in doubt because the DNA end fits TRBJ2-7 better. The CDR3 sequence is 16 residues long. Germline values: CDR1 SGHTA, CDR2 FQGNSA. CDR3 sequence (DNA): TGTGCCAGCAGCTCAAACTGGGGGAGGGGAACCTACGAGCAGTACTTC. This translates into CASSSNWGRGTYEQYF.

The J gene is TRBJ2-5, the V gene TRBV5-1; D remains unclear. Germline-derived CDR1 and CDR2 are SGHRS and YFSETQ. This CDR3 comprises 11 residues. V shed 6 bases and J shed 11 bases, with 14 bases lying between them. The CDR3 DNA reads TGCGCCAGCACTCTATCCAATGAGCAGTACTTC. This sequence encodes CASTLSNEQYF.

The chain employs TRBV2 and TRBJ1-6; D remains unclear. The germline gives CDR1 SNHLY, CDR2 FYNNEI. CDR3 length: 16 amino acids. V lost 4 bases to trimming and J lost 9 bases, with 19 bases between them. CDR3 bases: TGTGCCAGCAGTGTAAGGCGCCGGAGTGGAGGTTCACCCCTCCACTTT. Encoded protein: CASSVRRRSGGSPLHF.

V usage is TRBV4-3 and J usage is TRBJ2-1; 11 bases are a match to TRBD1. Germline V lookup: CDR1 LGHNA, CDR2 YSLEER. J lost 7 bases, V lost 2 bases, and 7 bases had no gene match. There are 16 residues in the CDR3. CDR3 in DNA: TGCGCCAGCAGCCAATCGCCGGGACAGGGGGTTAATGAGCAGTTCTTC. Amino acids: CASSQSPGQGVNEQFF.

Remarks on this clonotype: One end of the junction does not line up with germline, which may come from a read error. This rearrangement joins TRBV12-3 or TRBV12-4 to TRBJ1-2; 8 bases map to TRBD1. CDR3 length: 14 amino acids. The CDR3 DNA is TGTGCCAGCAGTCCTCTGGACAGGGCCTATGGCTACACCTTT. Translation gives CASSPLDRAYGYTF.

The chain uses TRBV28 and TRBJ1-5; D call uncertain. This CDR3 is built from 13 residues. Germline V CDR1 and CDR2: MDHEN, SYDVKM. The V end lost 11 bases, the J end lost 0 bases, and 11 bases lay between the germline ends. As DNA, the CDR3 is TGTGCCGGTCAGGAAGATAGCAATCAGCCCCAGCATTTT. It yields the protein CAGQEDSNQPQHF.

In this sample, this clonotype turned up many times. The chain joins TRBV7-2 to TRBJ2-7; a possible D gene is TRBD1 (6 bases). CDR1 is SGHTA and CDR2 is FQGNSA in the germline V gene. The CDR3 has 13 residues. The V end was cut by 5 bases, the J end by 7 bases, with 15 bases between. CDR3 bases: TGTGCCAGCAGCCTTAACCGGGACAATGAGCAGTACTTC. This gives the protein CASSLNRDNEQYF.

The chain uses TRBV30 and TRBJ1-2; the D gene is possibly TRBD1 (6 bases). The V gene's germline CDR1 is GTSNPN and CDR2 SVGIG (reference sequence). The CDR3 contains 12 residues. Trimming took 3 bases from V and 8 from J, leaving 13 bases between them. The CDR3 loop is CAWRAQGNGYTF. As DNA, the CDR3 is TGTGCCTGGAGAGCGCAGGGGAACGGCTACACCTTC.

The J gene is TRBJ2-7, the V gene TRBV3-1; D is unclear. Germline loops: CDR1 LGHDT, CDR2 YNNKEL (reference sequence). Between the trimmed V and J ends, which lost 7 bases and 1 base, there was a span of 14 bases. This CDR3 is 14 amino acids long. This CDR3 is CASTNLGRSYEQYF. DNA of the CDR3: TGTGCCAGCACCAACCTGGGCAGATCCTACGAGCAGTACTTC.

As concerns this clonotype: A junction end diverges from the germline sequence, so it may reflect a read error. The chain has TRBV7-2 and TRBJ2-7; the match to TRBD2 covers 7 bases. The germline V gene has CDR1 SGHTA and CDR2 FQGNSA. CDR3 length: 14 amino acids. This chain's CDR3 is CASSLGGSSYVQYF. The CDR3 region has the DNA TGTGCCAGCAGCTTGGGAGGGAGCTCCTACGTGCAGTACTTC.

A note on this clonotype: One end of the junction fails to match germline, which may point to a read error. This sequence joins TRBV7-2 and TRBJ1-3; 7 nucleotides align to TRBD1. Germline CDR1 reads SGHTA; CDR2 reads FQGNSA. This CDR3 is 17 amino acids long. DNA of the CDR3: TGTGCCGGCAGCTCTAGGACAGGCTCCTCGGGAGGAAACACCATATATTTT. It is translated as CAGSSRTGSSGGNTIYF.

The DNA of the CDR3 is TGCAGCGCAAGTCAGGGGGTGGGCGAGACCCAGTACTTC. Encoded protein: CSASQGVGETQYF. V gene TRBV20-1 combines with J gene TRBJ2-5; 7 nucleotides match TRBD1. Per the germline V gene, CDR1 is DFQATT and CDR2 is SNEGSKA (reference sequence). This CDR3 comprises 13 residues.

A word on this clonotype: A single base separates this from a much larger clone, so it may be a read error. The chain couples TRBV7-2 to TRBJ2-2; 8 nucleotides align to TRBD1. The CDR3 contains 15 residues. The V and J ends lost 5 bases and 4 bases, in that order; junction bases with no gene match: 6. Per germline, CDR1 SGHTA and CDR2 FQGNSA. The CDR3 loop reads CASSRGTGFTGELFF. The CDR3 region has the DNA TGTGCCAGCAGCCGGGGGACAGGATTCACCGGGGAGCTGTTTTTT.

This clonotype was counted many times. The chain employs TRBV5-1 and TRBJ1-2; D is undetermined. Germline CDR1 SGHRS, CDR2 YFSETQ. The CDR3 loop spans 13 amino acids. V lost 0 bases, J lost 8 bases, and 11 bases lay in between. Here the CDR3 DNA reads TGCGCCAGCAGCTTGGCCGAGGTTTCGGGCTACACCTTC. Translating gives CASSLAEVSGYTF.

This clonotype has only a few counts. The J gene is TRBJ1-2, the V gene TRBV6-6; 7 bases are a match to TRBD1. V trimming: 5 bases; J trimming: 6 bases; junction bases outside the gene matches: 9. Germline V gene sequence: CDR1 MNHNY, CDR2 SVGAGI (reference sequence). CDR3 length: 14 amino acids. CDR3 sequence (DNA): TGTGCCAGCAGTGGAACCGGGACAGAGAATGGCTACACCTTC. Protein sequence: CASSGTGTENGYTF.

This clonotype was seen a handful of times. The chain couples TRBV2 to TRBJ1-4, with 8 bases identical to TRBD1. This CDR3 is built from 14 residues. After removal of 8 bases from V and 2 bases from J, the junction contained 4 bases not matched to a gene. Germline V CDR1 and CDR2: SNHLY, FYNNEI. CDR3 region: CASYRDRTNEKLFF. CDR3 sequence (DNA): TGTGCCAGCTATAGGGACAGGACTAATGAAAAACTGTTTTTT.

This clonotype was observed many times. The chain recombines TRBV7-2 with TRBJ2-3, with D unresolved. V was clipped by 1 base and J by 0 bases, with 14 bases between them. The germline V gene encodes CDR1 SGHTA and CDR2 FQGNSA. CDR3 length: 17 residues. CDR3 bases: TGTGCCAGCAGCTTAGAAGATGTGGTAGCTAGCACAGATACGCAGTATTTT. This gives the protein CASSLEDVVASTDTQYF.

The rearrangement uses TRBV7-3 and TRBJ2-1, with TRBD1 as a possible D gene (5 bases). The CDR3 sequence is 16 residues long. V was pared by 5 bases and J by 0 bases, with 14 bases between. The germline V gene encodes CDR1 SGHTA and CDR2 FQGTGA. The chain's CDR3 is CASSQLTESSYNEQFF. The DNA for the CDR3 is TGTGCCAGCAGCCAACTGACAGAAAGCTCCTACAATGAGCAGTTCTTC.

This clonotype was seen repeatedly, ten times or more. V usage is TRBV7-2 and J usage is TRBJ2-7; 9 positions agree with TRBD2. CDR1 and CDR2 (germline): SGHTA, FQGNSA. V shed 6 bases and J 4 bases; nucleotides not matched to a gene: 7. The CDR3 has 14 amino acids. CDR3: CASSLRLAGYEQYF. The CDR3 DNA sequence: TGTGCCAGCAGTTTACGTCTAGCGGGGTACGAGCAGTACTTC.

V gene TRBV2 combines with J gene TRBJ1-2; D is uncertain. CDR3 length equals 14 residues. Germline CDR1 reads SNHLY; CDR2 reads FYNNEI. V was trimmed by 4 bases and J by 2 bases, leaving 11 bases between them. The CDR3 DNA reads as TGTGCCAGCAGTGGACAAGATACGAACTATGGCTACACCTTC. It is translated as CASSGQDTNYGYTF.

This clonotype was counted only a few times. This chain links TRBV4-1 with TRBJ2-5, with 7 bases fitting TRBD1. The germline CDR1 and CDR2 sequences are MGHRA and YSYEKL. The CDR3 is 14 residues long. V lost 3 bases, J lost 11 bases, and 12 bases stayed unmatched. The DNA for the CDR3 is TGCGCCAGCAGCCACCTACAGGGGTTTAATGAGCAGTACTTC. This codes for CASSHLQGFNEQYF.

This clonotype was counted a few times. The CDR3 sequence: CASSVGERADTQYF. CDR3 nucleotides: TGTGCCAGCAGCGTAGGAGAGCGGGCAGATACGCAGTATTTT. The chain is built from TRBV9 and TRBJ2-3; D might be TRBD2 (6 bases). The CDR3 is 14 residues long. Germline V gene sequence: CDR1 SGDLS, CDR2 YYNGEE. V was trimmed by 0 bases and J by 4 bases, leaving 9 bases between them.

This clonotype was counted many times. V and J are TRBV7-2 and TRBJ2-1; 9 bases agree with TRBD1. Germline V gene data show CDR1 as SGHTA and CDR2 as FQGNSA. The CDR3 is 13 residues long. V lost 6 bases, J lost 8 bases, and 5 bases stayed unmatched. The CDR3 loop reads CASSDRGRDEQFF. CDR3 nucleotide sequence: TGTGCCAGCAGTGACAGGGGGAGGGATGAGCAGTTCTTC.

CDR3 DNA sequence: TGCGCCAGCAGCCACCTACGACCCTTTAGCTCCTACAATGAGCAGTACTTC. Translated, it gives CASSHLRPFSSYNEQYF. This chain links TRBV4-1 with TRBJ2-1; D gene unclear. TRBJ2-7 explains the end of the DNA better; the J call may be wrong. The CDR3 covers 17 residues. Looked up from germline, CDR1 is MGHRA and CDR2 is YSYEKL.

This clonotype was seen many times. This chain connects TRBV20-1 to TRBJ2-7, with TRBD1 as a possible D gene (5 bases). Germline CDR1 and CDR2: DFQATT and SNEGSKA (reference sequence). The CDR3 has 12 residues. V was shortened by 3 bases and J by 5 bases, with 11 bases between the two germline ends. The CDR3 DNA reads TGCAGTGCTAGCAAAAGCAGGGACGAGCAGTACTTC. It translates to CSASKSRDEQYF.